Presented here are 6 T cell receptor beta chains from one specimen sequenced in a study of blood T cell repertoires in COVID-19. The data were produced by immunoSEQ multiplex PCR, yet TCRdb's version contains in-frame clones alone and is incomplete. The table has 380,000 or so clones, 70% to 90% seen once; the top ten hold more than 0.95%. Sequencing was carried out using peripheral blood. All receptors come from a man aged 40-49 years with acute or convalescent COVID-19.

The rearrangement links TRBV19 to TRBJ2-2; the D gene is possibly TRBD1 (6 bases). Germline CDR1 reads LNHDA; CDR2 reads SQIVND (reference sequence). This CDR3 region has 14 residues. With 6 bases removed from V and 1 base from J, the gap between germline ends came to 9 bases. The CDR3 reads CASRATGNTGELFF. The CDR3 nucleotides read TGTGCCAGTAGAGCGACAGGGAACACCGGGGAGCTGTTTTTT.

In the case of this clone: An end of the junction differs from the germline gene, which may be a read error. The rearrangement joins TRBV2 to TRBJ2-1; D possibly corresponds to TRBD2 (6 bases). In germline, CDR1 is SNHLY, CDR2 FYNNEI. The CDR3 is 11 residues long. CDR3 bases: TGTGCCAGCAGTCCTGGAGGGAGTGGAGTCTTC. Protein sequence: CASSPGGSGVF.

V gene TRBV7-2 combines with J gene TRBJ2-7, with TRBD1 identical over 8 bases. Trimming removed 1 base from V and 3 bases from J; junction bases left unmatched: 5. In germline, CDR1 is SGHTA, CDR2 FQGNSA. CDR3 length: 15 amino acids. CDR3 sequence (DNA): TGTGCCAGCAGCTTAGTGAGAGGACAGGGCTACGAGCAGTACTTC. This encodes CASSLVRGQGYEQYF.

The chain couples TRBV4-3 to TRBJ2-3; 9 bases agree with TRBD1. Germline CDR1 reads LGHNA; CDR2 reads YSLEER. The trim removed 1 base at V and 5 bases at J, leaving 7 bases unmatched. The CDR3 sequence is 16 residues long. The CDR3 protein is CASSQAWDRDQDTQYF. CDR3 coding DNA: TGCGCCAGCAGCCAAGCGTGGGACAGGGACCAAGATACGCAGTATTTT.

The genes are TRBV4-1 and TRBJ1-6, with 10 bases aligning to TRBD1. V was clipped by 2 bases and J by 13 bases; unmatched bases: 11. CDR1 MGHRA and CDR2 YSYEKL come from the germline V gene. This CDR3 spans 16 amino acids. DNA of the CDR3: TGCGCCAGCAGCCAAACTTCGACAGGGGGCTTTGACCCCCTCCACTTT. This translates into CASSQTSTGGFDPLHF.

The chain uses TRBV7-2 and TRBJ2-2, with D possibly being TRBD1 (5 bases). Trimming removed 5 bases from V and 4 bases from J, with 14 bases in between. CDR3 length equals 15 residues. Per the germline V gene, CDR1 is SGHTA and CDR2 is FQGNSA. CDR3 coding DNA: TGTGCCAGCAGCCCGATCAGGGTTGGCACCGGGGAGCTGTTTTTT. It encodes CASSPIRVGTGELFF.